The 14 T cell receptor beta chains below were found in one sample sequenced in a study of blood T cell repertoires in COVID-19. Data came from immunoSEQ multiplex PCR; TCRdb stores just in-frame clones and leaves some out. Of roughly 180,000 clones detected, about 88% appear once; the ten largest clones hold under 6%. The sequenced material came from peripheral blood. The receptors originated from a woman in her fifties or sixties with COVID-19, enrolled during active disease.

The chain uses TRBV2 and TRBJ2-3; the D gene is possibly TRBD2 (6 bases). Germline lookup yields CDR1 SNHLY and CDR2 FYNNEI. Trimming left V 4 bases short and J 2 bases short, with 16 bases between. This CDR3 contains 16 residues. Written as DNA, the CDR3 is TGTGCCAGCAGTGTTCGACTAGGGGATGACACAGATACGCAGTATTTT. It specifies CASSVRLGDDTDTQYF. The variable domain in full, completed from reference TRBV2 and TRBJ2-3, reads EPEVTQTPSHQVTQMGQEVILRCVPISNHLYFYWYRQILGQKVEFLVSFYNNEISEKSEIFDDQFSVERPDGSNFTLKIRSTKLEDSAMYFCASSVRLGDDTDTQYFGPGTRLTVL.

The chain uses TRBV2 and TRBJ2-1; 12 bases align to TRBD2. Germline V gene lookup returns CDR1 SNHLY and CDR2 FYNNEI. Unmatched junction bases numbered 3, after V lost 6 bases and J lost 12 bases. The CDR3 runs 12 residues. This CDR3 reads CASSTTSGGQFF. The CDR3 region has the DNA TGTGCCAGCAGCACGACTAGCGGGGGGCAGTTCTTC.

V gene TRBV21-1 combines with J gene TRBJ2-7; TRBD2 is the table's D call, not checked against the DNA. TRBV21-1 is given as a pseudogene. The CDR3 has 14 residues. For the CDR3, the DNA is TGTGCCAGCAGCACAAAAGAGAGAATATACGAGCAGTACTTC. This sequence encodes CASSTKERIYEQYF.

This chain uses TRBV6-5 with TRBJ2-7; 10 bases are a match to TRBD2. V dropped 5 bases and J dropped 3; count of bases not matched to a gene: 7. The CDR3 loop spans 15 amino acids. Per germline, CDR1 MNHEY and CDR2 SVGAGI. The CDR3, as DNA: TGTGCCAGCAGTACCGAACTAGCGGGGTTCTACGAGCAGTACTTC. Translating gives CASSTELAGFYEQYF.

This clone was detected only once. V is TRBV19 and J is TRBJ1-5; a weak D match, TRBD1 (5 bases). Germline loops: CDR1 LNHDA, CDR2 SQIVND (reference sequence). The V end was cut by 5 bases, the J end by 4 bases, with 12 bases between. This CDR3 contains 14 residues. In DNA form, the CDR3 reads TGTGCCAGTAGTTTCGACAGTTATAATCAGCCCCAGCATTTT. It is translated as CASSFDSYNQPQHF.

V usage is TRBV2 and J usage is TRBJ2-5; D might be TRBD2 (6 bases). V lost 2 bases, J lost 5 bases, and 12 bases lay in between. Germline loops: CDR1 SNHLY, CDR2 FYNNEI. The CDR3 runs 14 residues. CDR3 sequence (DNA): TGTGCCAGCAGTGAAAGGAGGGTAGGGGAGACCCAGTACTTC. Translation: CASSERRVGETQYF.

This clone was detected only a few times. The same CDR3 arises from other DNA sequences in this sample as well. V gene TRBV5-1 combines with J gene TRBJ2-7, with D perhaps matching TRBD1 (9 bases). The V gene lost 4 bases and the J gene lost 3 bases, with 17 bases spanning the gap. Germline V gene lookup returns CDR1 SGHRS and CDR2 YFSETQ. The CDR3 loop spans 15 amino acids. The CDR3 coding sequence is TGCGCCAGCAGCCCGGGAGGGACAGGGAACTACGAGCAGTACTTC. Amino acids: CASSPGGTGNYEQYF.

The chain uses TRBV3-1 (or the pseudogene TRBV3-2) and TRBJ2-7; D is possibly TRBD2 (6 bases). CDR1 and CDR2 from the germline V gene are LGHDT and YNNKEL (reference sequence). This CDR3 has 15 residues. The V and J ends lost 3 bases and 3 bases respectively, with 15 bases between them. The CDR3 bases are TGTGCCAGCAGCCACTCGGGGACTTTCCACTACGAGCAGTACTTC. This encodes CASSHSGTFHYEQYF.

The V and J genes are TRBV3-1 (or the pseudogene TRBV3-2) and TRBJ2-1; TRBD2 matches 9 bases. Unmatched junction bases numbered 12, after V lost 0 bases and J lost 9 bases. Germline V lookup: CDR1 LGHDT, CDR2 YNNKEL (reference sequence). The CDR3 length is 17 residues. CDR3 sequence (DNA): TGTGCCAGCAGCCAAGATCGTATTAGCGGGGGTGGTAGTGAGCAGTTCTTC. This encodes CASSQDRISGGGSEQFF.

The chain carries TRBV3-1 (or the pseudogene TRBV3-2) and TRBJ2-3, with D perhaps matching TRBD2 (6 bases). The CDR3 length is 16 residues. The germline gives CDR1 LGHDT, CDR2 YNNKEL (reference sequence). Trimming stripped 1 base from V and 0 bases from J, with 11 bases between. The CDR3 nucleotides read TGTGCCAGCAGCCAAGGGGACGGGACTAGCACAGATACGCAGTATTTT. Translating gives CASSQGDGTSTDTQYF.

V and J are TRBV4-2 and TRBJ1-2; D remains ambiguous. Germline V lookup: CDR1 LGHNA, CDR2 YNFKEQ. CDR3 length: 11 residues. Trimming took off 10 bases at V and 4 bases at J, with 10 bases between the two ends. The CDR3 coding sequence is TGTGCCACAATGGGCCTCTATGGCTACACCTTC. Protein product: CATMGLYGYTF.

This rearrangement joins TRBV5-4 to TRBJ2-1; D is perhaps TRBD2 (5 bases). CDR3 length: 14 amino acids. The germline CDR1 and CDR2 sequences are SGHNT and YYREEE (reference sequence). Trimming took off 4 bases at V and 6 bases at J, with 14 bases between the two ends. The CDR3, as DNA: TGTGCCAGCAGCCCGACGAGGGTTCGCAATGAGCAGTTCTTC. Encoded protein: CASSPTRVRNEQFF. Full variable domain (outside the CDR3, taken from reference TRBV5-4 and TRBJ2-1): ETGVTQSPTHLIKTRGQQVTLRCSSQSGHNTVSWYQQALGQGPQFIFQYYREEENGRGNFPPRFSGLQFPNYSSELNVNALELDDSALYLCASSPTRVRNEQFFGPGTRLTVL.

This sequence joins TRBV3-1 (or the pseudogene TRBV3-2) and TRBJ1-5, with D unresolved. CDR1 and CDR2 from the germline V gene are LGHDT and YNNKEL (reference sequence). Trimming removed 1 base at V and 0 bases at J, with 4 bases between. The CDR3 covers 14 residues. In DNA, the CDR3 is TGTGCCAGCAGCCAAGGCAGTAGCAATCAGCCCCAGCATTTT. It encodes CASSQGSSNQPQHF.

This clone was seen only once. The chain joins TRBV3-1 (or the pseudogene TRBV3-2) to TRBJ2-2; 8 nucleotides match TRBD1. The CDR3 is made up of 15 amino acids. V trimming: 4 bases; J trimming: 1 base; junction bases outside the gene matches: 2. Germline V gene sequence: CDR1 LGHDT, CDR2 YNNKEL (reference sequence). CDR3 sequence: CASSLGQGNTGELFF. CDR3 coding DNA: TGTGCCAGCAGCCTCGGACAGGGGAACACCGGGGAGCTGTTTTTT.